By proportion, the clone carrying this T cell receptor beta chain is large. What it binds is not known. This sample is drawn from a study of breast tumors, draining lymph nodes, adjacent tissues. Whole-study findings and limits: Data only fit, rather than demonstrated, lymph node origin of most tumor T cells.

This CDR3 region has 15 residues. CDR1 SEHNR and CDR2 FQNEAQ come from the germline V gene (reference sequence). Between the trimmed V and J ends, which lost 3 bases and 3 bases, there was a span of 14 bases. One entry per CDR3 protein results from TCRdb running MiXCR on the multiplex PCR reads. The sample lists approximately 11,000 distinct CDR3 sequences, about 50% occurring once. This chain uses TRBV7-9 with TRBJ2-5; the D call may be TRBD1 or TRBD2 (5 bases each). Sequenced input: breast tumor tissue. The receptor's source is a female donor with breast cancer. Some clones in this sample may be carry-over from other donors' samples. CDR3 nucleotide sequence: TGTGCCAGCAGCTTCGAACCCGGGACGAAAGAGACCCAGTACTTC. It codes for CASSFEPGTKETQYF.